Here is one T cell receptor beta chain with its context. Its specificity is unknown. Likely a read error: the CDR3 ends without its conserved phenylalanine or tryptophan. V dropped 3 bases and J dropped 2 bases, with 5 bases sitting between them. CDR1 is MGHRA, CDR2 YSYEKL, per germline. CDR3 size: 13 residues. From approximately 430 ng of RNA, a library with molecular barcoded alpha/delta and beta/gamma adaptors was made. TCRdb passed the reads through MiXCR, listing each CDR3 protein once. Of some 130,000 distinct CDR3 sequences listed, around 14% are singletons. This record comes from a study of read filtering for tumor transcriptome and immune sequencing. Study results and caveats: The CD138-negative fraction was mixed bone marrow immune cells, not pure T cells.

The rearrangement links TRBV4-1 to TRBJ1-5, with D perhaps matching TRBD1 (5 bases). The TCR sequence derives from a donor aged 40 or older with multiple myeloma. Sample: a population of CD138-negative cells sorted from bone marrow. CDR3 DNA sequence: TGCGCCAGCAGCCAGGGGGGCAATCAGCCCCAGCATTAT. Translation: CASSQGGNQPQHY.